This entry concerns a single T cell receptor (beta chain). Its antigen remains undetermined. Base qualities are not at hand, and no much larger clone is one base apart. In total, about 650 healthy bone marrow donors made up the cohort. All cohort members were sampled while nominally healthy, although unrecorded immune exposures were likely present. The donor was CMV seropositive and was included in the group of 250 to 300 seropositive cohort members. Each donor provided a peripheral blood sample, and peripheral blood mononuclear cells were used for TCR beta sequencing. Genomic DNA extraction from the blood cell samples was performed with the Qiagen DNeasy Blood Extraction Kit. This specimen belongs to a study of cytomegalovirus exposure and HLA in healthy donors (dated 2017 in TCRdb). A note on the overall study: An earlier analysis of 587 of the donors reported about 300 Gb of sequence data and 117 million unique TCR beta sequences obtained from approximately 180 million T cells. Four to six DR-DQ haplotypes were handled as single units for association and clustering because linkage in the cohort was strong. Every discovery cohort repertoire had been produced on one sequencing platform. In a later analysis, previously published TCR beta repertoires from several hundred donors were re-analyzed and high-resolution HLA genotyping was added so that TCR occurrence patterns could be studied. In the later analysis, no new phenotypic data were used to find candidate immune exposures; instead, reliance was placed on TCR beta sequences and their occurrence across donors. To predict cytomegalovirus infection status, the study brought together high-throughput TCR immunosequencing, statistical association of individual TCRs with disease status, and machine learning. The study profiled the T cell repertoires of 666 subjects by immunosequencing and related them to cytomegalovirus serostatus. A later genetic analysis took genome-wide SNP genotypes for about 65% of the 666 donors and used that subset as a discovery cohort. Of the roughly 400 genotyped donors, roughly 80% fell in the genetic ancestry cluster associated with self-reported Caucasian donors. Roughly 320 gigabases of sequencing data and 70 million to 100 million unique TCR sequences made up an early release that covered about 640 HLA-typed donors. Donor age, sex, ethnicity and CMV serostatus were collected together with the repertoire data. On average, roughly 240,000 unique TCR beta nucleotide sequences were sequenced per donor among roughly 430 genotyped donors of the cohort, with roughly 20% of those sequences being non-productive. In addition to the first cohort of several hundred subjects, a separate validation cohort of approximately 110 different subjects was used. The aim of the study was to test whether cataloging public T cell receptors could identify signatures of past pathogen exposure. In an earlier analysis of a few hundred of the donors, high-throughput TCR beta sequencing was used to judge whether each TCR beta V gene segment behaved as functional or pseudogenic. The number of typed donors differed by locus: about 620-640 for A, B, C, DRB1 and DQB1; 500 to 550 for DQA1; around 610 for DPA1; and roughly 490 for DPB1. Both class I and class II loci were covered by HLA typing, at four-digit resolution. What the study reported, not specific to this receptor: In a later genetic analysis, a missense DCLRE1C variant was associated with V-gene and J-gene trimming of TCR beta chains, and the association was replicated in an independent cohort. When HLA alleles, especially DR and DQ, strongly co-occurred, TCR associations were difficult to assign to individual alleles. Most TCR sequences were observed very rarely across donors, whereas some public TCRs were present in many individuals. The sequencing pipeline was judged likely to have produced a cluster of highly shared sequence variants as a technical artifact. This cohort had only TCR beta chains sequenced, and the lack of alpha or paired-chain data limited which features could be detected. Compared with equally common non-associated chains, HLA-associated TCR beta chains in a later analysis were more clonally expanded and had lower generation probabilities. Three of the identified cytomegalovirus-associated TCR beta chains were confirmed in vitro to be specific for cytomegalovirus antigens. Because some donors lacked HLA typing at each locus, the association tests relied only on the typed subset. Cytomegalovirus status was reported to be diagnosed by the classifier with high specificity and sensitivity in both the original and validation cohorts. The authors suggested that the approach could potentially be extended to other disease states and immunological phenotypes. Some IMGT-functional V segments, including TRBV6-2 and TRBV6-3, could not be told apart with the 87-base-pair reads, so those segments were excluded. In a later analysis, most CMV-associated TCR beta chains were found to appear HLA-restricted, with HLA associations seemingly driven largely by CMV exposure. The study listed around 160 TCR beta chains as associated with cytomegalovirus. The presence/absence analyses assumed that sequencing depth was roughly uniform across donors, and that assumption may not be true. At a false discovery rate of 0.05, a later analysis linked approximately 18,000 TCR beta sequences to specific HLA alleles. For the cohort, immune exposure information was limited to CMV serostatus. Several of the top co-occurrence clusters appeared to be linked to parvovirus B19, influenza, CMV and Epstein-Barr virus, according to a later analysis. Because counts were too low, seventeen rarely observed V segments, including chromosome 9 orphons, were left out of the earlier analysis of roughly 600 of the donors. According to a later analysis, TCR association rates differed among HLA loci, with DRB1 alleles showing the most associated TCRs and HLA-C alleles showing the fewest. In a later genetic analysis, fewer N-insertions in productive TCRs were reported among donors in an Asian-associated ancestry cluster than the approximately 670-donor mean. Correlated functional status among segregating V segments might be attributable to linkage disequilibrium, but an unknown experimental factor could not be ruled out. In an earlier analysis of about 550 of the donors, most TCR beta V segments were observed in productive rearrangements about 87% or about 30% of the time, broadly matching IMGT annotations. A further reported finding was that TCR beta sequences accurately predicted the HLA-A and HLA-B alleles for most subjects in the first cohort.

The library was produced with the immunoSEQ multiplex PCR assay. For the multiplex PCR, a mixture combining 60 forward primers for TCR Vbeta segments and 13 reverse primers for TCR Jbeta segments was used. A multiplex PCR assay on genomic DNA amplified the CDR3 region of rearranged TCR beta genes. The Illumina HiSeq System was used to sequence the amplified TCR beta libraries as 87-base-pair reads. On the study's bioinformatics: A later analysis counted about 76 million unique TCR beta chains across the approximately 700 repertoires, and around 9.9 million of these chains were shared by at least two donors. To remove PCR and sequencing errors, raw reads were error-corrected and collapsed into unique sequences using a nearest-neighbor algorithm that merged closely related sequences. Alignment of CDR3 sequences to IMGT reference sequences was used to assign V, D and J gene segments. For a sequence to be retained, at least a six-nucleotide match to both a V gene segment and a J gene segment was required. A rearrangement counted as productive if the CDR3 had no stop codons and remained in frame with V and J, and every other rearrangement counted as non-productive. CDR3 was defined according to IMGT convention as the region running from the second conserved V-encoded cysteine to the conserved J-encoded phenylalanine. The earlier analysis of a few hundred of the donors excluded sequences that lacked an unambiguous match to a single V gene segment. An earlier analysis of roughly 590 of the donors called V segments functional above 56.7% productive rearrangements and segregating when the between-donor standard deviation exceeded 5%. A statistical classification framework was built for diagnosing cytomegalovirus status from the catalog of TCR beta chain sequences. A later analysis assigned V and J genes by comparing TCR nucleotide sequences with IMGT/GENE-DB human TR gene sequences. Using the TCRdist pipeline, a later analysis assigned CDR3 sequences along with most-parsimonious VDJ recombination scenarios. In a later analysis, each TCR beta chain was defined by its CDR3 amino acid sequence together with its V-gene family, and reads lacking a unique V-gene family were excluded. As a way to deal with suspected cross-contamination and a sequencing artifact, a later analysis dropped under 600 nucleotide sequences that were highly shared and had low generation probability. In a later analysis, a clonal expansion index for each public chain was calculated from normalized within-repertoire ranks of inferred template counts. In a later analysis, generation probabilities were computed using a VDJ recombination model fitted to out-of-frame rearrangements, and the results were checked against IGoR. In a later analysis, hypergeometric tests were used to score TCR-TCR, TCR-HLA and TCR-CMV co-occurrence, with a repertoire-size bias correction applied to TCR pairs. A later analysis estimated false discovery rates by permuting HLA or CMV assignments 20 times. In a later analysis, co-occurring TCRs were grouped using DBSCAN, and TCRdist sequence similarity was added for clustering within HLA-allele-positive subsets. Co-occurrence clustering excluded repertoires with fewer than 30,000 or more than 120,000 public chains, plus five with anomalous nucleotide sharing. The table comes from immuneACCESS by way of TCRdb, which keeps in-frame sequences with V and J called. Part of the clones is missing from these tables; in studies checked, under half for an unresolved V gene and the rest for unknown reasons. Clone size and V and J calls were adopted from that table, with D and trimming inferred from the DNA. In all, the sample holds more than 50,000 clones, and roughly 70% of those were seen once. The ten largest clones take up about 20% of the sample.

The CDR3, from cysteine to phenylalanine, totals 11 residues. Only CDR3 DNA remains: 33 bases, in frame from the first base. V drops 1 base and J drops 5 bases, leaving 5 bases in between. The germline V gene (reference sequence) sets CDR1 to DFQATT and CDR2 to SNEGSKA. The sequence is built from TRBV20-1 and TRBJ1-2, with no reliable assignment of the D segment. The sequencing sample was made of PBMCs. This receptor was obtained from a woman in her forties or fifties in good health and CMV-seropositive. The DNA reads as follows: TGCAGTGCTAGAGCCCTATATGGCTACACCTTC. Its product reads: CSARALYGYTF.